A selection of T cell receptor beta chains follows, all from one sample in a study of cytomegalovirus exposure and HLA in healthy donors. TCRdb's copy holds only in-frame clones and misses some; the assay was immunoSEQ multiplex PCR. The table records 90,000 or so clones, approximately 70% of them present only once. Sequencing input: PBMCs. The source is a woman aged 50 to 60 in good health and CMV-seropositive. CDR3s include the opening cysteine and the closing phenylalanine or tryptophan. The order of the fields is CDR3 length, D gene, clone size, J gene, V gene, CDR3 protein, CDR3 DNA. A D gene is named only where the DNA matches it firmly. Clone size is shown for a subset of rows, as once, few, many or a class of expanded clone.

CDR3 length: 11; D gene: -; clone size: -; J gene: TRBJ2-4; V gene: TRBV11-2; CDR3 protein: CASSLGSDKYF; CDR3 DNA: TGTGCCAGCAGCTTAGGCAGCGATAAGTACTTC
CDR3 length: 14; D gene: TRBD1; clone size: -; J gene: TRBJ1-1; V gene: TRBV4-3; CDR3 protein: CASRDRGPNTEAFF; CDR3 DNA: TGCGCCAGCAGGGACAGGGGCCCTAACACTGAAGCCTTCTTT
CDR3 length: 12; D gene: TRBD1; clone size: -; J gene: TRBJ2-7; V gene: TRBV6-1; CDR3 protein: CASSATGGEQYF; CDR3 DNA: TGTGCCAGCAGTGCGACAGGGGGCGAGCAGTACTTC
CDR3 length: 14; D gene: -; clone size: -; J gene: TRBJ1-1; V gene: TRBV19; CDR3 protein: CASSKDSSNTEAFF; CDR3 DNA: TGTGCCAGTAGCAAAGACAGCTCGAACACTGAAGCTTTCTTT
CDR3 length: 18; D gene: -; clone size: medium-sized; J gene: TRBJ1-2; V gene: TRBV5-1; CDR3 protein: CASSLKEMGTPRSYGYTF; CDR3 DNA: TGCGCCAGCAGCTTAAAGGAAATGGGGACACCTAGGAGCTATGGCTACACCTTC
CDR3 length: 11; D gene: -; clone size: -; J gene: TRBJ2-7; V gene: TRBV7-2; CDR3 protein: CASSSTYEQYF; CDR3 DNA: TGTGCCAGCAGCTCAACCTACGAGCAGTACTTC
CDR3 length: 16; D gene: TRBD2; clone size: -; J gene: TRBJ2-1; V gene: TRBV15; CDR3 protein: CATSNSGTSPYNEQFF; CDR3 DNA: TGTGCCACCAGCAACTCCGGGACTAGCCCCTACAATGAGCAGTTCTTC
CDR3 length: 13; D gene: -; clone size: once; J gene: TRBJ1-2; V gene: TRBV29-1; CDR3 protein: CSVAKVAKGGYTF; CDR3 DNA: TGCAGCGTTGCTAAAGTCGCTAAGGGGGGCTACACCTTC
CDR3 length: 12; D gene: -; clone size: -; J gene: TRBJ1-3; V gene: TRBV7-9; CDR3 protein: CSSSLAQNTIYF; CDR3 DNA: TGTTCCAGCAGCTTAGCCCAAAACACCATATATTTT
CDR3 length: 14; D gene: TRBD1; clone size: -; J gene: TRBJ2-7; V gene: TRBV6-1; CDR3 protein: CASNPTGAPYEQYF; CDR3 DNA: TGTGCCAGCAACCCGACAGGGGCCCCCTACGAGCAGTACTTC
CDR3 length: 13; D gene: -; clone size: -; J gene: TRBJ1-2; V gene: TRBV28; CDR3 protein: CASSWGGGYGYTF; CDR3 DNA: TGTGCCAGCAGTTGGGGGGGCGGCTATGGCTACACCTTC
CDR3 length: 16; D gene: TRBD2; clone size: few; J gene: TRBJ2-1; V gene: TRBV7-8; CDR3 protein: CASSSKSGSGYNEQFF; CDR3 DNA: TGTGCCAGCAGCTCTAAGAGCGGGAGCGGATACAATGAGCAGTTCTTC
CDR3 length: 17; D gene: -; clone size: -; J gene: TRBJ2-2; V gene: TRBV11-2; CDR3 protein: CASSLRVNRMNTGELFF; CDR3 DNA: TGTGCCAGCAGCTTGAGGGTTAACAGAATGAACACCGGGGAGCTGTTTTTT
CDR3 length: 13; D gene: TRBD2; clone size: few; J gene: TRBJ2-7; V gene: TRBV28; CDR3 protein: CASLAGGQREQYF; CDR3 DNA: TGTGCCAGTCTAGCGGGAGGGCAGAGAGAGCAGTACTTC
CDR3 length: 16; D gene: TRBD2; clone size: -; J gene: TRBJ2-7; V gene: TRBV27; CDR3 protein: CASTQGTSGTSSEQYF; CDR3 DNA: TGTGCCAGCACCCAAGGGACTAGCGGGACCTCCTCCGAGCAGTACTTC
CDR3 length: 15; D gene: -; clone size: -; J gene: TRBJ2-5; V gene: TRBV5-6; CDR3 protein: CASSSYSGNQETQYF; CDR3 DNA: TGTGCCAGCAGCTCGTATAGCGGCAACCAAGAGACCCAGTACTTC
CDR3 length: 14; D gene: -; clone size: few; J gene: TRBJ1-1; V gene: TRBV5-1; CDR3 protein: CASSQTGQNTEAFF; CDR3 DNA: TGCGCCAGCAGCCAAACAGGGCAGAACACTGAAGCTTTCTTT
CDR3 length: 15; D gene: TRBD1; clone size: -; J gene: TRBJ2-7; V gene: TRBV19; CDR3 protein: CASSDKTRDSGEQYF; CDR3 DNA: TGTGCCAGTAGTGATAAAACCCGGGACAGCGGCGAGCAGTACTTC
CDR3 length: 14; D gene: TRBD1; clone size: -; J gene: TRBJ2-7; V gene: TRBV10-2; CDR3 protein: CASLDGQGAYEQYF; CDR3 DNA: TGCGCCAGCCTGGACGGCCAGGGGGCCTACGAGCAGTACTTC
CDR3 length: 17; D gene: TRBD2; clone size: -; J gene: TRBJ2-3; V gene: TRBV5-4; CDR3 protein: CASSLYGSGDITDTQYF; CDR3 DNA: TGTGCCAGCAGCTTGTATGGTAGCGGGGACATTACAGATACGCAGTATTTT
CDR3 length: 13; D gene: TRBD1; clone size: -; J gene: TRBJ1-2; V gene: TRBV5-4; CDR3 protein: CASSEQGIYGYTF; CDR3 DNA: TGTGCCAGCAGCGAACAGGGGATCTATGGCTACACCTTC
CDR3 length: 18; D gene: TRBD2; clone size: -; J gene: TRBJ2-7; V gene: TRBV19; CDR3 protein: CASSISPPTSGRVYEQYF; CDR3 DNA: TGTGCCAGTAGTATATCCCCCCCAACTAGCGGGAGAGTCTACGAGCAGTACTTC
CDR3 length: 14; D gene: TRBD2; clone size: -; J gene: TRBJ2-1; V gene: TRBV27; CDR3 protein: CASSLGTSYNEQFF; CDR3 DNA: TGTGCCAGCAGTTTGGGGACTAGTTACAATGAGCAGTTCTTC
CDR3 length: 16; D gene: -; clone size: -; J gene: TRBJ2-1; V gene: TRBV21-1; CDR3 protein: CASSKECQGAYNEQFF; CDR3 DNA: TGTGCCAGCAGCAAAGAATGTCAGGGGGCCTACAATGAGCAGTTCTTC
CDR3 length: 15; D gene: TRBD2; clone size: few; J gene: TRBJ2-3; V gene: TRBV29-1; CDR3 protein: CSVAGGLATTDTQYF; CDR3 DNA: TGCAGCGTTGCAGGGGGACTAGCCACCACAGATACGCAGTATTTT
CDR3 length: 18; D gene: -; clone size: few; J gene: TRBJ2-6; V gene: TRBV5-1; CDR3 protein: CASSLGPQGLSGANVLTF; CDR3 DNA: TGCGCCAGCAGCTTGGGACCACAGGGCCTCTCTGGGGCCAACGTCCTGACTTTC
CDR3 length: 15; D gene: -; clone size: -; J gene: TRBJ1-5; V gene: TRBV21-1; CDR3 protein: CASCNWGRNHQPQHF; CDR3 DNA: TGTGCCAGCTGCAACTGGGGCAGGAATCATCAGCCCCAGCATTTT
CDR3 length: 15; D gene: -; clone size: few; J gene: TRBJ2-3; V gene: TRBV4-1; CDR3 protein: CASSQGPGRTDTQYF; CDR3 DNA: TGCGCCAGCAGCCAAGGCCCGGGGAGGACAGATACGCAGTATTTT
CDR3 length: 16; D gene: TRBD1; clone size: -; J gene: TRBJ1-4; V gene: TRBV7-9; CDR3 protein: CASSSQRTGGSEKLFF; CDR3 DNA: TGTGCCAGCAGCTCTCAGCGGACAGGGGGCTCTGAAAAACTGTTTTTT
CDR3 length: 11; D gene: TRBD1; clone size: -; J gene: TRBJ1-2; V gene: TRBV2; CDR3 protein: CASSEMDRIVF; CDR3 DNA: TGTGCCAGCAGTGAAATGGACAGGATCGTATTC
CDR3 length: 14; D gene: TRBD1; clone size: -; J gene: TRBJ2-5; V gene: TRBV6-1; CDR3 protein: CASSASGQGVSQYF; CDR3 DNA: TGTGCCAGCAGTGCCTCGGGACAGGGGGTGTCCCAGTACTTC
CDR3 length: 17; D gene: TRBD1; clone size: few; J gene: TRBJ2-5; V gene: TRBV4-2; CDR3 protein: CASSQEMVGTGEETQYF; CDR3 DNA: TGTGCCAGCAGCCAAGAAATGGTAGGGACAGGGGAAGAGACCCAGTACTTC
CDR3 length: 13; D gene: -; clone size: once; J gene: TRBJ2-7; V gene: TRBV18; CDR3 protein: CASSPGSSYEQYF; CDR3 DNA: TGTGCCAGCTCACCAGGTAGCTCCTACGAGCAGTACTTC
CDR3 length: 13; D gene: -; clone size: -; J gene: TRBJ2-5; V gene: TRBV7-9; CDR3 protein: CASSFGFGETQYF; CDR3 DNA: TGTGCCAGCAGCTTCGGGTTTGGAGAGACCCAGTACTTC
CDR3 length: 12; D gene: -; clone size: -; J gene: TRBJ2-1; V gene: TRBV27; CDR3 protein: CASSRVPDEQFF; CDR3 DNA: TGTGCCAGCAGTAGAGTACCTGATGAGCAGTTCTTC
CDR3 length: 16; D gene: -; clone size: -; J gene: TRBJ1-6; V gene: TRBV5-1; CDR3 protein: CASSLEGRAENSPLHF; CDR3 DNA: TGCGCCAGCAGCTTGGAAGGCAGGGCCGAAAATTCACCCCTCCACTTT
CDR3 length: 14; D gene: -; clone size: -; J gene: TRBJ2-3; V gene: TRBV28; CDR3 protein: CASTMLRGTVEQYF; CDR3 DNA: TGTGCCAGCACTATGCTACGGGGGACAGTGGAGCAGTATTTT
CDR3 length: 19; D gene: -; clone size: -; J gene: TRBJ2-2; V gene: TRBV14; CDR3 protein: CASSPGVVDRRRGTGELFF; CDR3 DNA: TGTGCCAGCAGCCCGGGAGTCGTTGATCGTCGGCGGGGCACCGGGGAGCTGTTTTTT
CDR3 length: 13; D gene: TRBD2; clone size: -; J gene: TRBJ2-7; V gene: TRBV2; CDR3 protein: CATTGGAGYEQYF; CDR3 DNA: TGTGCCACCACCGGGGGGGCTGGGTACGAGCAGTACTTC
CDR3 length: 17; D gene: TRBD2; clone size: -; J gene: TRBJ2-3; V gene: TRBV7-9; CDR3 protein: CASSPLSSGSSGDTQYF; CDR3 DNA: TGTGCCAGCAGCCCCCTTTCCAGCGGGAGTTCTGGAGATACGCAGTATTTT
CDR3 length: 13; D gene: TRBD1; clone size: -; J gene: TRBJ1-1; V gene: TRBV7-9; CDR3 protein: CASSTHLQGEAFF; CDR3 DNA: TGTGCCAGCAGCACCCACCTACAGGGGGAAGCTTTCTTT
CDR3 length: 16; D gene: TRBD2; clone size: -; J gene: TRBJ2-5; V gene: TRBV27; CDR3 protein: CASSSFSGRGGETQYF; CDR3 DNA: TGTGCCAGCAGTTCATTCAGCGGGAGAGGCGGAGAGACCCAGTACTTC
CDR3 length: 13; D gene: -; clone size: -; J gene: TRBJ2-1; V gene: TRBV28; CDR3 protein: CASSLLSRNEQFF; CDR3 DNA: TGTGCCAGCAGTTTATTGAGTCGCAATGAGCAGTTCTTC
CDR3 length: 15; D gene: -; clone size: -; J gene: TRBJ2-7; V gene: TRBV10-3; CDR3 protein: CAISEEPGSSYEQYF; CDR3 DNA: TGTGCCATCAGTGAGGAACCGGGGAGCTCCTACGAGCAGTACTTC
CDR3 length: 15; D gene: TRBD2; clone size: -; J gene: TRBJ2-7; V gene: TRBV15; CDR3 protein: CATSRGWEGLHEQYF; CDR3 DNA: TGTGCCACCAGCAGAGGGTGGGAGGGGTTGCACGAGCAGTACTTC
CDR3 length: 15; D gene: TRBD2; clone size: -; J gene: TRBJ2-7; V gene: TRBV5-1; CDR3 protein: CASSLLAGLSYEQYF; CDR3 DNA: TGCGCCAGCAGCTTACTAGCGGGCCTCTCCTACGAGCAGTACTTC
CDR3 length: 14; D gene: -; clone size: -; J gene: TRBJ1-1; V gene: TRBV29-1; CDR3 protein: CSAQRDISNTEAFF; CDR3 DNA: TGCAGCGCCCAAAGGGACATATCGAACACTGAAGCTTTCTTT
CDR3 length: 14; D gene: TRBD1; clone size: -; J gene: TRBJ1-4; V gene: TRBV6-1; CDR3 protein: CASTPGQLNEKLFF; CDR3 DNA: TGTGCCAGCACCCCGGGACAGCTTAATGAAAAACTGTTTTTT
CDR3 length: 19; D gene: TRBD2; clone size: -; J gene: TRBJ2-1; V gene: TRBV4-2; CDR3 protein: CASSQEILTSGSLRNEQFF; CDR3 DNA: TGTGCCAGCAGCCAAGAAATATTGACTAGCGGGAGTTTGCGCAATGAGCAGTTCTTC
CDR3 length: 14; D gene: TRBD1; clone size: -; J gene: TRBJ1-2; V gene: TRBV27; CDR3 protein: CASSWDRGRNGYTF; CDR3 DNA: TGTGCCAGCAGTTGGGACAGGGGAAGGAATGGCTACACCTTC
CDR3 length: 15; D gene: -; clone size: -; J gene: TRBJ1-2; V gene: TRBV6-1; CDR3 protein: CASSEGFSGAGGYTF; CDR3 DNA: TGTGCCAGCAGTGAAGGATTTTCAGGGGCCGGGGGCTACACCTTC
CDR3 length: 13; D gene: -; clone size: -; J gene: TRBJ2-7; V gene: TRBV7-2; CDR3 protein: CASSPSWGDEQYF; CDR3 DNA: TGTGCCAGCAGCCCCTCGTGGGGGGACGAGCAGTACTTC
CDR3 length: 12; D gene: -; clone size: -; J gene: TRBJ2-1; V gene: TRBV18; CDR3 protein: CASSPRGDEQFF; CDR3 DNA: TGTGCCAGCTCACCCAGGGGAGATGAGCAGTTCTTC